The 12 T cell receptor beta chains below all came from one sample that was sequenced in a study of cytomegalovirus exposure and HLA in healthy donors. The PCR made use of 60 Vbeta and 13 Jbeta primers. Sequencing was performed with immunoSEQ multiplex PCR; in TCRdb, only in-frame clones are kept and a portion is missing. The repertoire holds 25,000 to 40,000 clones, with 65% to 75% as singletons. Material: PBMCs. All receptors derive from a man aged 50 or older in good health and CMV-seropositive.

V is TRBV19 and J is TRBJ1-5; TRBD1 might be the D (5 bases). Trimming left V 3 bases short and J 7 bases short, with 16 bases between. The CDR3 has 15 residues. Germline V gene sequence: CDR1 LNHDA, CDR2 SQIVND (reference sequence). This CDR3 is CASSMRQIGGQPQHF. As DNA, the CDR3 is TGTGCCAGTAGTATGCGACAGATTGGTGGCCAGCCCCAGCATTTT.

This clone has a handful of counts. The rearrangement links TRBV19 to TRBJ2-7; D might be TRBD1 (5 bases). Germline V lookup: CDR1 LNHDA, CDR2 SQIVND (reference sequence). CDR3 length: 13 amino acids. V lost 0 bases and J 4 bases, leaving 7 bases between the germline ends. This CDR3 is CASSIDTGYEQYF. CDR3 sequence (DNA): TGTGCCAGTAGTATAGACACAGGATACGAGCAGTACTTC. Drawing the rest from reference TRBV19 and TRBJ2-7, the complete variable domain is DGGITQSPKYLFRKEGQNVTLSCEQNLNHDAMYWYRQDPGQGLRLIYYSQIVNDFQKGDIAEGYSVSREKKESFPLTVTSAQKNPTAFYLCASSIDTGYEQYFGPGTRLTVT.

This clone occurred a few times. The J gene is TRBJ2-3, the V gene TRBV28; perhaps TRBD1 as D (6 bases). V lost 6 bases to trimming and J lost 0 bases, with 13 bases between them. The CDR3 runs 15 residues. CDR1 and CDR2 from the germline V gene are MDHEN and SYDVKM. Here the CDR3 DNA reads TGTGCCAGCAGACCTGGACAGCTTAGCACAGATACGCAGTATTTT. The encoded protein is CASRPGQLSTDTQYF.

This chain connects TRBV7-9 to TRBJ2-7; TRBD2 matches 7 bases. Looked up from germline, CDR1 is SEHNR and CDR2 is FQNEAQ (reference sequence). This CDR3 region has 12 residues. V lost 5 bases, J lost 6 bases, and 4 bases stayed unmatched. Here the CDR3 DNA reads TGTGCCAGCAGCCGGCGGGAGACCGAGCAGTACTTC. It yields the protein CASSRRETEQYF.

This chain joins TRBV30 and TRBJ2-7; 11 positions match TRBD1. Per germline, CDR1 GTSNPN and CDR2 SVGIG (reference sequence). The CDR3 consists of 15 residues. Trimming took 2 bases from V and 6 from J; bases not matched to a gene: 9. CDR3 loop: CAWSHIRDRGSEQYF. DNA for the CDR3: TGTGCCTGGAGTCATATCCGGGACAGGGGGAGCGAGCAGTACTTC.

This clone was counted between two and nine times. The chain employs TRBV6-1 and TRBJ1-5, with D unresolved. The V gene lost 6 bases and the J gene lost 1 base, with 13 bases spanning the gap. The germline gives CDR1 MNHNS, CDR2 SASEGT. The CDR3 sequence is 15 residues long. As DNA, the CDR3 is TGTGCCAGCAGCGACATGGCCGGAAGCAATCAGCCCCAGCATTTT. It encodes CASSDMAGSNQPQHF.

The chain combines TRBV7-9 with TRBJ2-5, with D hard to call. Germline lookup yields CDR1 SEHNR and CDR2 FQNEAQ (reference sequence). The CDR3 contains 14 residues. Trimming took off 8 bases at V and 4 bases at J, with 17 bases between the two ends. CDR3 nucleotide sequence: TGTGCCAGCTGCGAAAAAACGGTATTAGAGACCCAGTACTTC. It encodes CASCEKTVLETQYF.

This sequence joins TRBV6-1 and TRBJ2-1, with 7 bases lining up with TRBD2. In germline, CDR1 is MNHNS, CDR2 SASEGT. Losses at the gene ends were 4 bases for V and 6 bases for J; bases not matched to a gene: 9. This CDR3 is 15 amino acids long. The CDR3 region has the DNA TGTGCCAGCAGTGGCAATCGGGGGGAGCGCAATGAGCAGTTCTTC. Translation gives CASSGNRGERNEQFF.

The V and J genes are TRBV28 and TRBJ1-4; no definite D call. CDR3 length equals 13 residues. CDR1 and CDR2 from the germline V gene are MDHEN and SYDVKM. With 6 bases removed from V and 7 bases from J, the gap between germline ends came to 12 bases. The CDR3 DNA is TGTGCCAGCAGGCCGGGAGGGAGTGAAAAACTGTTTTTT. Translating gives CASRPGGSEKLFF.

CDR3 residues: CAWTGQETQYF. CDR3 sequence (DNA): TGTGCCTGGACAGGTCAAGAGACCCAGTACTTC. This chain joins TRBV30 and TRBJ2-5, with unresolved D. Trimming removed 4 bases from V and 2 bases from J, with 5 bases in between. The germline V gene encodes CDR1 GTSNPN and CDR2 SVGIG (reference sequence). The CDR3 is 11 amino acids.

The rearrangement uses TRBV6-7 and TRBJ2-6; 12 nucleotides align to TRBD1. TRBV6-7 falls under the ORF class, with uncertain function. V was pared by 0 bases and J by 3 bases, with 3 bases of the junction left unmatched. The CDR3 covers 18 residues. The chain's CDR3 is CASSYSGQGANGANVLTF. The DNA for the CDR3 is TGTGCCAGCAGTTACTCGGGACAGGGGGCGAATGGGGCCAACGTCCTGACTTTC.

This rearrangement joins TRBV6-5 to TRBJ2-7; 8 bases are shared with TRBD1. The V segment lost 6 bases and the J segment 2 bases; nucleotides outside the gene matches: 6. From germline, CDR1 is MNHEY and CDR2 SVGAGI. The CDR3 has 14 amino acids. CDR3 DNA: TGTGCCAGCAGAAGGACAGGGCTACCCTACGAGCAGTACTTC. As protein: CASRRTGLPYEQYF.